This T cell receptor beta chain was recovered during a study of T cell responses to AZD1222 COVID-19 vaccine. Study in general: Recipients boosted at about 4 weeks or about 12 weeks are pooled.

The CDR3 consists of 14 residues. J was trimmed by 0 bases and V by 6 bases; bases with no gene match: 7. The germline gives CDR1 SQVTM, CDR2 ANQGSEA. This clone showed up just a few times. The antigen remains unidentified. Study findings and constraints: Donors skewed white British and female; clonal diversity was possibly underestimated.

Measured with immunoSEQ multiplex PCR; TCRdb has only the in-frame clones, and not every one. The sample contains more than 100,000 clones, around 90% of which appear only once. The material sequenced was peripheral blood, taken on day 0 of AZD1222 vaccination. This clonotype originated in an adult in good health. The chain recombines TRBV29-1 with TRBJ1-1; 7 bases match TRBD1. CDR3 nucleotides: TGCAGCGTCCCCGGGACAGAGGTGAACACTGAAGCTTTCTTT. It translates to CSVPGTEVNTEAFF.